This TCR beta chain was profiled in a study of T cells in Graves' hyperthyroidism and ophthalmopathy. Amplification of TCR beta CDR3 regions was performed using RNA transcripts as template. In the first-round RT-PCR of the TCR CDR3, the HTBI primer set was used. MiXCR was run by TCRdb on the multiplex PCR reads, yielding one entry per CDR3 protein. The profile shows under 400,000 distinct CDR3 sequences, around 20% of them singletons. This clonotype was recorded many times. The antigen remains unidentified. Overall study results and limits: Most thyroid clonotypes with frequency above 0.001 were detected in blood.

The CDR3 loop spans 12 amino acids. Trimming removed 5 bases from V and 1 base from J, with 8 bases in between. Germline values: CDR1 DFQATT, CDR2 SNEGSKA (reference sequence). Lactation, pregnancy, other autoimmune disease or uncontrolled infection led to exclusion of patients. The rearrangement links TRBV20-1 to TRBJ1-2; D ambiguous. The sequencing sample was made of blood. The sequence was collected from a woman aged 50 to 60 with Graves' hyperthyroidism. CDR3 region: CSAGPLNYGYTF. CDR3 in DNA: TGCAGTGCTGGCCCGCTTAACTATGGCTACACCTTC.